These T cell receptor beta chains were read from a single sample in a study of cytomegalovirus exposure and HLA in healthy donors. Assay used: immunoSEQ multiplex PCR; TCRdb lists only in-frame clones, some missing. The sample yields over 250,000 clones, 86% seen once. Sequencing was performed on PBMCs. The origin of the receptors is a woman under 30 in good health and CMV-seronegative. The CDR3 runs from the conserved cysteine through the conserved F or W. Fields, in order: clone size, V gene, D gene, J gene, CDR3 protein, CDR3 DNA. D genes are given only for firm matches. Clone size, where shown, is once, few, many, or a class for clones that have expanded.

size: .; V: TRBV4-1; D: TRBD2; J: TRBJ2-7; CDR3: CASSQKDSGRYYEQYF; DNA: TGCGCCAGCAGCCAGAAGGATAGCGGGAGGTACTACGAGCAGTACTTC
size: .; V: TRBV30; D: .; J: TRBJ2-7; CDR3: CAWSVIASYEQYF; DNA: TGTGCCTGGAGTGTAATAGCGAGCTACGAGCAGTACTTC
size: .; V: TRBV6-1; D: TRBD1; J: TRBJ2-3; CDR3: CASSEGKGATDTQYF; DNA: TGTGCCAGCAGTGAAGGGAAGGGGGCGACAGATACGCAGTATTTT
size: .; V: TRBV30; D: .; J: TRBJ1-1; CDR3: CAWSVRGREAFF; DNA: TGTGCCTGGAGTGTAAGGGGCCGGGAAGCTTTCTTT
size: .; V: TRBV6-5; D: .; J: TRBJ1-1; CDR3: CATLGATEAFF; DNA: TGTGCCACCCTGGGCGCCACTGAAGCTTTCTTT
size: .; V: TRBV30; D: TRBD1; J: TRBJ1-4; CDR3: CAWSTGAREKLFF; DNA: TGTGCCTGGAGCACAGGGGCGAGAGAAAAACTGTTTTTT
size: .; V: TRBV27; D: TRBD1; J: TRBJ1-2; CDR3: CASSFKGQGIQSYGYTF; DNA: TGTGCCAGCAGTTTCAAGGGACAGGGCATCCAAAGCTATGGCTACACCTTC
size: .; V: TRBV27; D: TRBD2; J: TRBJ2-7; CDR3: CASSFRRTSPRYEQYF; DNA: TGTGCCAGCAGTTTCAGGAGGACTAGCCCGAGATACGAGCAGTACTTC
size: .; V: TRBV28; D: TRBD2; J: TRBJ2-1; CDR3: CASSLSSGVYNEQFF; DNA: TGTGCCAGCAGCCTTTCTAGCGGGGTATACAATGAGCAGTTCTTC
size: .; V: TRBV4-1; D: .; J: TRBJ2-1; CDR3: CASSPSRPSSYNEQFF; DNA: TGCGCCAGCAGCCCCTCGCGTCCGAGCTCCTACAATGAGCAGTTCTTC
size: .; V: TRBV19; D: .; J: TRBJ1-5; CDR3: CASSILTVNQPQHF; DNA: TGTGCCAGTAGTATACTCACAGTTAATCAGCCCCAGCATTTT
size: .; V: TRBV5-1; D: TRBD1; J: TRBJ2-7; CDR3: CASSAGQGSPEQYF; DNA: TGCGCCAGCAGCGCTGGACAGGGTTCTCCCGAGCAGTACTTC
size: .; V: TRBV6-5; D: .; J: TRBJ1-2; CDR3: CASRQTLQGSYGYTF; DNA: TGTGCCAGCAGGCAAACCCTCCAGGGGAGCTATGGCTACACCTTC
size: .; V: TRBV28; D: TRBD1; J: TRBJ2-3; CDR3: CASSPASTGGTDTQYF; DNA: TGTGCCAGCAGCCCCGCATCGACAGGGGGCACAGATACGCAGTATTTT
size: many; V: TRBV28; D: TRBD1; J: TRBJ1-2; CDR3: CASRRQGIDGYTF; DNA: TGTGCCAGCAGGCGACAGGGAATCGATGGCTACACCTTC
size: .; V: TRBV4-1; D: TRBD1; J: TRBJ1-1; CDR3: CASSQGDRANTEAFF; DNA: TGCGCCAGCAGCCAAGGGGACAGGGCTAACACTGAAGCTTTCTTT
size: many; V: TRBV5-1; D: .; J: TRBJ1-1; CDR3: CASSLDMNTEAFF; DNA: TGCGCCAGCAGCTTGGATATGAACACTGAAGCTTTCTTT
size: .; V: TRBV30; D: .; J: TRBJ2-7; CDR3: CAWDLSGDGYEQYF; DNA: TGTGCCTGGGATCTCTCAGGGGACGGCTACGAGCAGTACTTC
size: .; V: TRBV2; D: .; J: TRBJ1-4; CDR3: CASSPPRGRMFF; DNA: TGTGCCAGCAGTCCCCCAAGGGGCAGGATGTTTTTT
size: .; V: TRBV9; D: .; J: TRBJ1-1; CDR3: CASSVGGGKNTEAFF; DNA: TGTGCCAGCAGCGTAGGAGGAGGCAAGAACACTGAAGCTTTCTTT
size: once; V: TRBV5-1; D: .; J: TRBJ2-5; CDR3: CASSPDTGVGKETQYF; DNA: TGCGCCAGCAGCCCCGACACGGGGGTGGGCAAAGAGACCCAGTACTTC
size: .; V: TRBV6-5; D: TRBD1; J: TRBJ2-3; CDR3: CASSYGQGATDTQYF; DNA: TGTGCCAGCAGTTACGGGCAGGGGGCGACAGATACGCAGTATTTT
size: few; V: TRBV29-1; D: TRBD1; J: TRBJ2-7; CDR3: CSVNRDSSYEQYF; DNA: TGCAGCGTGAACCGGGACAGCTCCTACGAGCAGTACTTC
size: .; V: TRBV9; D: TRBD1; J: TRBJ2-7; CDR3: CASSVDPGQGVYEQYF; DNA: TGTGCCAGCAGCGTAGATCCGGGACAGGGCGTCTACGAGCAGTACTTC
size: .; V: TRBV7-9; D: .; J: TRBJ1-5; CDR3: CASSTNRAQPQHF; DNA: TGTGCCAGCAGCACGAACAGGGCCCAGCCCCAGCATTTT
size: .; V: TRBV28; D: .; J: TRBJ1-6; CDR3: CASSLRGINSPLHF; DNA: TGTGCCAGCAGTTTACGCGGTATTAATTCACCCCTCCACTTT
size: .; V: TRBV9; D: .; J: TRBJ2-7; CDR3: CASSVALSPYEQYF; DNA: TGTGCCAGCAGCGTAGCCCTTAGCCCCTACGAGCAGTACTTC
size: .; V: TRBV25-1; D: .; J: TRBJ2-7; CDR3: CASSESQGTIYEQYF; DNA: TGTGCCAGCAGTGAATCACAGGGTACCATATACGAGCAGTACTTC
size: .; V: TRBV7-2; D: TRBD2; J: TRBJ2-3; CDR3: CASSLVAGNTDTQYF; DNA: TGTGCCAGCAGCTTAGTAGCGGGAAACACAGATACGCAGTATTTT
size: .; V: TRBV30; D: TRBD1; J: TRBJ2-7; CDR3: CAWSAGGYEQYF; DNA: TGTGCCTGGAGTGCAGGGGGCTACGAGCAGTACTTC
size: .; V: TRBV5-1; D: TRBD1; J: TRBJ2-7; CDR3: CASSLGWTGGSYEQYF; DNA: TGCGCCAGCAGCTTGGGATGGACAGGGGGCAGCTACGAGCAGTACTTC
size: .; V: TRBV25-1; D: .; J: TRBJ1-1; CDR3: CASSGGGNTEAFF; DNA: TGTGCCAGCAGTGGGGGGGGAAACACTGAAGCTTTCTTT
size: few; V: TRBV27; D: .; J: TRBJ2-4; CDR3: CASSARLYGGIQYF; DNA: TGTGCCAGCAGTGCGAGACTATACGGGGGCATTCAGTACTTC
size: .; V: TRBV5-1; D: TRBD1; J: TRBJ1-2; CDR3: CASSPPWDSYGYTF; DNA: TGCGCCAGCAGCCCACCGTGGGACAGTTATGGCTACACCTTC
size: .; V: TRBV5-1; D: .; J: TRBJ1-1; CDR3: CASSLGGARRLNTEAFF; DNA: TGCGCCAGCAGCTTGGGGGGCGCGCGAAGGCTGAACACTGAAGCTTTCTTT
size: .; V: TRBV7-9; D: .; J: TRBJ2-5; CDR3: CASSSNMGGETQYF; DNA: TGTGCCAGCAGCTCAAATATGGGGGGAGAGACCCAGTACTTC
size: .; V: TRBV28; D: .; J: TRBJ2-7; CDR3: CASSLLYEQYF; DNA: TGTGCCAGCAGTCTCCTCTACGAGCAGTACTTC
size: .; V: TRBV7-8; D: TRBD2; J: TRBJ2-1; CDR3: CASSLETSGSSYNEQFF; DNA: TGTGCCAGCAGCTTAGAAACTAGCGGTAGCTCCTACAATGAGCAGTTCTTC
size: .; V: TRBV4-1; D: .; J: TRBJ1-5; CDR3: CASSPGDERNQPQHF; DNA: TGCGCCAGCAGCCCGGGGGACGAGAGAAATCAGCCCCAGCATTTT
size: .; V: TRBV11-2; D: .; J: TRBJ1-6; CDR3: CASSFGWARYNSPLHF; DNA: TGTGCCAGCAGCTTTGGATGGGCCCGTTATAATTCACCCCTCCACTTT
size: .; V: TRBV18; D: TRBD2; J: TRBJ2-1; CDR3: CASAGGRLGEQFF; DNA: TGTGCCAGCGCGGGGGGTCGCCTCGGTGAGCAGTTCTTC